The table lists the clone carrying this T cell receptor (beta chain) with a count of one. This sample was taken from a study of blood T cell repertoires in COVID-19. Background on the study: The United States, Italy and Spain were the sources of the acute and convalescent COVID-19 samples.

Assay: immunoSEQ multiplex PCR; the TCRdb copy retains only in-frame clones and omits some. This sample has around 200,000 clones, with under 80% found just once. Source material: peripheral blood. The sequence was obtained from a woman aged 50 to 65 with acute or convalescent COVID-19.

The CDR3 nucleotides read TGTGCCAGCATCCAAAAGGGGGTATGGGGGGGCGAGGACACTGAAGCTTTCTTT. Translation gives CASIQKGVWGGEDTEAFF. V is TRBV28 and J is TRBJ1-1, with a weak D call TRBD1 (6 bases). Germline lookup yields CDR1 MDHEN and CDR2 SYDVKM. V lost 7 bases to trimming and J lost 3 bases, with 27 bases between them. The CDR3 length is 18 residues.